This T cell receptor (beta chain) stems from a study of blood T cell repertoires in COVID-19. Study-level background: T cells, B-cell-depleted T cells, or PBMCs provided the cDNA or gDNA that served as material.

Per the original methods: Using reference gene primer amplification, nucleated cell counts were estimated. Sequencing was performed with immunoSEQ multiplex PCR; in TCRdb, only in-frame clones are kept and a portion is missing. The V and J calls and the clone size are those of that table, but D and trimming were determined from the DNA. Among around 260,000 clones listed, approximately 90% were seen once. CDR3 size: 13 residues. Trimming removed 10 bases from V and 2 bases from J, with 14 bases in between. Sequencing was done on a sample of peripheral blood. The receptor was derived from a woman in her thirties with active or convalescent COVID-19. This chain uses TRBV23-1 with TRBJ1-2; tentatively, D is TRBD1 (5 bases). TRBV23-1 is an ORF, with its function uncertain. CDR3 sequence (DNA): TGCGCCACCAACCAGGGTGGGAACTATGGCTACACCTTC. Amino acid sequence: CATNQGGNYGYTF.